The TCR beta chain under discussion was sequenced for a study of graft-versus-host responses after intestinal transplantation. Study information: Every recipient had anti-thymocyte globulin induction and 2 to 4 years of tacrolimus plus steroids.

TCRdb keeps only in-frame clones here, not all; method: immunoSEQ multiplex PCR. The table has tens of thousands of clones, 85% to 95% seen once. The CDR3 runs to 16 residues. Germline V CDR1 and CDR2: SQVTM, ANQGSEA. Trimming cost V 4 bases and J 1 base; bases outside gene matches: 10. Turning to this clone: Its target is not known.

Study conclusions and caveats: Allografts from individuals with graft-donor T cell macrochimerism displayed high graft-versus-host to host-versus-graft clonal ratios. Researchers found GvH clones in recipient marrow, and some showed up first in ileum or blood.

The receptor was isolated from a human patient who received an intestinal transplant, so some T cells may come from the graft donor. The chain links TRBV29-1 to TRBJ1-2, with TRBD1 identical over 9 bases. The sequencing used PBMCs, collected roughly 260 days after intestinal transplant. The CDR3: CSVVPRGTGINYGYTF. The CDR3 DNA follows: TGCAGCGTTGTACCTCGGGGGACAGGGATTAACTATGGCTACACCTTC.